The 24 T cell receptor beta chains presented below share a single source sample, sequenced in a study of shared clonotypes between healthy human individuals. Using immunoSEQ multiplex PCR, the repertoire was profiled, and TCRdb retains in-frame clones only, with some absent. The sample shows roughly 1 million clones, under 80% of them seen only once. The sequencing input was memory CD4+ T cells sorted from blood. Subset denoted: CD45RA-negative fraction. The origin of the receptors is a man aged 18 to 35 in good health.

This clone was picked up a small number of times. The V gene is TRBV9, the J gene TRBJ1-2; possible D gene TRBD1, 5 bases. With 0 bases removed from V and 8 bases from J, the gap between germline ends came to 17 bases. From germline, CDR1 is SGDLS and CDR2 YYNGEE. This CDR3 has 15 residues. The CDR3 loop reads CASSVALSGGGGYTF. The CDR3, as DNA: TGTGCCAGCAGCGTAGCCTTAAGTGGGGGTGGCGGCTACACCTTC.

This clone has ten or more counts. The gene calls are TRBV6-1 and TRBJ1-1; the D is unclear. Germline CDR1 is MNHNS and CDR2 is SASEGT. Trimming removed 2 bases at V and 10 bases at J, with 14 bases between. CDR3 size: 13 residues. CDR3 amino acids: CASSETGVNRAFF. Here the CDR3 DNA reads TGTGCCAGCAGTGAAACGGGTGTAAACCGAGCTTTCTTT.

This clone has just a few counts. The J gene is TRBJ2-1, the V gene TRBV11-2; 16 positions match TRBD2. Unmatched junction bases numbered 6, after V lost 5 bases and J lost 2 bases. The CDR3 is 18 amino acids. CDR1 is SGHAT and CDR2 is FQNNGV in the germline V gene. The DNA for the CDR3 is TGTGCCAGCAGCCCGGGACTAGCGGGGGGGCGGCCCTACAATGAGCAGTTCTTC. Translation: CASSPGLAGGRPYNEQFF.

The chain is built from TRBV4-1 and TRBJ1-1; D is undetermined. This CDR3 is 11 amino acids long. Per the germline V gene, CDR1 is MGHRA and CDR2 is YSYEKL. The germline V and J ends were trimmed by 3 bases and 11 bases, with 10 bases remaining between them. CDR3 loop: CASSHSLDAFF. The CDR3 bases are TGCGCCAGCAGCCACTCCTTGGACGCTTTCTTT.

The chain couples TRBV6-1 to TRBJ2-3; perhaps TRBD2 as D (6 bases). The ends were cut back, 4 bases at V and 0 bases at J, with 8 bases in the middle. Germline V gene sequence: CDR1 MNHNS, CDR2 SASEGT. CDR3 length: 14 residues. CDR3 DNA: TGTGCCAGCAGTGTTGGGGGGAGCACAGATACGCAGTATTTT. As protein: CASSVGGSTDTQYF.

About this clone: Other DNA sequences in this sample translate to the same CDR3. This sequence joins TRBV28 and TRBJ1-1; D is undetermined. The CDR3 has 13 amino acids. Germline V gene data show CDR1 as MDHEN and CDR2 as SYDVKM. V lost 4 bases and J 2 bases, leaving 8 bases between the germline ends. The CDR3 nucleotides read TGTGCCAGCAGTTCCTTCCTAAACACTGAAGCTTTCTTT. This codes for CASSSFLNTEAFF. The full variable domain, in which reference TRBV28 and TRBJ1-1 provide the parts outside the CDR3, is DVKVTQSSRYLVKRTGEKVFLECVQDMDHENMFWYRQDPGLGLRLIYFSYDVKMKEKGDIPEGYSVSREKKERFSLILESASTNQTSMYLCASSSFLNTEAFFGQGTRLTVV.

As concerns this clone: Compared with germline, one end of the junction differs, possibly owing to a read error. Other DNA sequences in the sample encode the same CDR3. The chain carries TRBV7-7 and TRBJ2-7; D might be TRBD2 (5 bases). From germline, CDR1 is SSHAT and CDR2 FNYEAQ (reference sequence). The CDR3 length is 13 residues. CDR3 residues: CASSLAHSYEQYF. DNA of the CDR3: TGTGCTAGCAGCTTAGCGCATTCTTACGAGCAGTACTTC.

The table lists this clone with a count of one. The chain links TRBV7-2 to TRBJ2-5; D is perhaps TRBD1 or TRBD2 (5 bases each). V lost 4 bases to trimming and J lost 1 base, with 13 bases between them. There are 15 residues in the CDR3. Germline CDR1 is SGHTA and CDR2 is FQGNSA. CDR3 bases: TGTGCCAGCAGCTCTCGCACCGGGACCCAAGAGACCCAGTACTTC. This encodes CASSSRTGTQETQYF.

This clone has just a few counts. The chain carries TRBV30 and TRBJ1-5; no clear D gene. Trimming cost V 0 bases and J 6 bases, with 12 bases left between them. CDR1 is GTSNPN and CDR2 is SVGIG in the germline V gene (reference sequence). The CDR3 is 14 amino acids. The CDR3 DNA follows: TGTGCCTGGAGTGTAAGCCGAGGGAGTCAGCCCCAGCATTTT. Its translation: CAWSVSRGSQPQHF.

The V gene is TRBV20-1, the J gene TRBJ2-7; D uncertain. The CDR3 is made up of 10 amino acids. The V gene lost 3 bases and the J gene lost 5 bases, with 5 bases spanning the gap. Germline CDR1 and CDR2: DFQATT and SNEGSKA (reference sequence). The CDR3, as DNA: TGCAGTGCTAGGCAGGACGAGCAGTACTTC. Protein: CSARQDEQYF.

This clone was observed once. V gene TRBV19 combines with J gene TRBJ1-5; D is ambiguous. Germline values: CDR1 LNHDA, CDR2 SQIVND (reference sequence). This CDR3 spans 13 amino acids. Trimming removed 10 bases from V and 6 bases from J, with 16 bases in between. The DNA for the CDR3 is TGTGCCACCTCCTCCCCGGGGTTTCAGCCCCAGCATTTT. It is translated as CATSSPGFQPQHF.

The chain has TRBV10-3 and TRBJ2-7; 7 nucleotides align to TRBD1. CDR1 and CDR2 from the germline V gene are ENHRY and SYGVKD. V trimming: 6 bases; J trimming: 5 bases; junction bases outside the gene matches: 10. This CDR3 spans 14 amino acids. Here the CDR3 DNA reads TGTGCCATCAGCCCGACAGGGAGTGTTAACGAGCAGTACTTC. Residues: CAISPTGSVNEQYF.

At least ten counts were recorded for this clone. CDR3 sequence: CASSEGSVGTDTQYF. Written as DNA, the CDR3 is TGTGCCAGCAGTGAGGGGTCAGTAGGAACAGATACGCAGTATTTT. The chain has TRBV6-1 and TRBJ2-3; D gene ambiguous. This CDR3 has 15 residues. Per germline, CDR1 MNHNS and CDR2 SASEGT. V was pared by 3 bases and J by 3 bases, with 13 bases between.

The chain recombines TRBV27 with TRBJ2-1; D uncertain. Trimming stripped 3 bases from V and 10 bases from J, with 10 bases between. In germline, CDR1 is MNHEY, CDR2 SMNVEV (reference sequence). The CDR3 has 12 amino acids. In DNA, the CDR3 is TGTGCCAGCAGTTTTTATTTAGGAGAGCAGTTCTTC. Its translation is CASSFYLGEQFF.

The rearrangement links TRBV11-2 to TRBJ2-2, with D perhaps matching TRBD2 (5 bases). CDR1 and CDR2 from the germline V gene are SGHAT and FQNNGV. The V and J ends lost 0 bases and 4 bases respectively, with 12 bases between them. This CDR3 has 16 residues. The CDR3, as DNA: TGTGCCAGCAGCTTAGAGTTGCGGGCCCTCACCGGGGAGCTGTTTTTT. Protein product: CASSLELRALTGELFF.

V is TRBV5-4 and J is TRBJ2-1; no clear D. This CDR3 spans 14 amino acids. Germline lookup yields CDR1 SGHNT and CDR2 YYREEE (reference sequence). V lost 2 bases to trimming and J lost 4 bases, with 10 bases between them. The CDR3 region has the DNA TGTGCCAGCAGCTTAGGCGCGCTTTACAATGAGCAGTTCTTC. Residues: CASSLGALYNEQFF.

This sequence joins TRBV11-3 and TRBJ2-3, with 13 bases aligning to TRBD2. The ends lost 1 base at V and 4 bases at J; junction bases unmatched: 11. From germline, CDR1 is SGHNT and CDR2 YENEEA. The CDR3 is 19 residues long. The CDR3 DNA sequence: TGTGCCAGCAGCTTAGGAGATCGACTAGCGGGGGGTACCGCAGATACGCAGTATTTT. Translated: CASSLGDRLAGGTADTQYF.

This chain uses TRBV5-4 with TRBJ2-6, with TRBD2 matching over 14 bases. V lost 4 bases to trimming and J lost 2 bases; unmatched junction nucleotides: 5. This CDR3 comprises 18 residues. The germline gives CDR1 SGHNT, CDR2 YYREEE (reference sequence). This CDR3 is CASSQGTSGRTGANVLTF. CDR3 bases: TGTGCCAGCAGCCAGGGGACTAGCGGGAGAACTGGGGCCAACGTCCTGACTTTC.

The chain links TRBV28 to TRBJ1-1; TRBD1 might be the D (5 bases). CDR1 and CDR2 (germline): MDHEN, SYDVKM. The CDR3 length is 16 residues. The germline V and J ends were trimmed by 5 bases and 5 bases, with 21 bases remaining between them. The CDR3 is CASSHAAGPEGTEAFF. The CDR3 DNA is TGTGCCAGCAGTCATGCCGCGGGACCCGAGGGGACTGAAGCTTTCTTT. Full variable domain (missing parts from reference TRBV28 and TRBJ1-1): DVKVTQSSRYLVKRTGEKVFLECVQDMDHENMFWYRQDPGLGLRLIYFSYDVKMKEKGDIPEGYSVSREKKERFSLILESASTNQTSMYLCASSHAAGPEGTEAFFGQGTRLTVV.

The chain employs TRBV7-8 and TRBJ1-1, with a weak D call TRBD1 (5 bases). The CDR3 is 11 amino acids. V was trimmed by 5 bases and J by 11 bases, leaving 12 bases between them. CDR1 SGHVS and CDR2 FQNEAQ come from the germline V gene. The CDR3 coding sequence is TGTGCCAGCAGCCAAGGGACGTGGGCTTTCTTT. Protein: CASSQGTWAFF.

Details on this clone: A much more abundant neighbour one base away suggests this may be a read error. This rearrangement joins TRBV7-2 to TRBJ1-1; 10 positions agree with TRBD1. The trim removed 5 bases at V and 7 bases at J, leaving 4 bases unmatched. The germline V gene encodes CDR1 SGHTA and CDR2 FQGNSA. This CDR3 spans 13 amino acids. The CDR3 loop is CASSQTGGSEAFF. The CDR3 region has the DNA TGTGCCAGCAGCCAGACAGGGGGCAGTGAAGCTTTCTTT.

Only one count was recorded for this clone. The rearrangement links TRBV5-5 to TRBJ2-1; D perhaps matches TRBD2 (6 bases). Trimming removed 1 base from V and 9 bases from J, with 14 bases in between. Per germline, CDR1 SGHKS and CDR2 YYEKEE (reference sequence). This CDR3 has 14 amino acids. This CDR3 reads CASSLSREWREQFF. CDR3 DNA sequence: TGTGCCAGCAGCTTGTCCCGGGAGTGGCGTGAGCAGTTCTTC.

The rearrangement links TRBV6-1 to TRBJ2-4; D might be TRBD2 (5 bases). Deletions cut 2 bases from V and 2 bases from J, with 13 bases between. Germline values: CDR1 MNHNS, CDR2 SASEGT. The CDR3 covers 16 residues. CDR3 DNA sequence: TGTGCCAGCAGTGAAAAAAGCGGATGGACCAAAAACATTCAGTACTTC. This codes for CASSEKSGWTKNIQYF.

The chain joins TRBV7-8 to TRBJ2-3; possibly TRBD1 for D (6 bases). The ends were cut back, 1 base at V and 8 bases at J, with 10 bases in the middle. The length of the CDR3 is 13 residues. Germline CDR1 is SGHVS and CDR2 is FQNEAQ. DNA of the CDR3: TGTGCCAGCAGCTTAGGGACAGCCGGTACGCAGTATTTT. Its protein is CASSLGTAGTQYF.